Listed below are T cell receptor beta chains from one sample, sequenced in a study of T cells in Graves' hyperthyroidism and ophthalmopathy. One entry per CDR3 protein, called by TCRdb with MiXCR from the multiplex PCR reads. Of a few hundred thousand distinct CDR3 sequences listed, 14% to 15% are singletons. The material sequenced was blood. The receptor set was obtained from a young woman with Graves' hyperthyroidism. Both conserved end residues are part of each CDR3. D genes are given only for firm matches. Size values are once, few and many counts, or a class for expanded clones, and some rows have none.

clone size	J gene	D gene	V gene	CDR3 DNA	CDR3 protein
NA	TRBJ2-3	TRBD2	TRBV5-5	TGTGCCAGCAGCTTTAGACTAGCGGGAGTCACAGATACGCAGTATTTT	CASSFRLAGVTDTQYF
many	TRBJ1-5	NA	TRBV5-1	TGCGCCAGCAGCTACGGAGGACAGCTCAATCAGCCCCAGCATTTT	CASSYGGQLNQPQHF
many	TRBJ2-7	TRBD1	TRBV6-2/TRBV6-3	TGTGCCAGCAGCGATCCCGGACAGGGGACCTACGAGCAGTACTTC	CASSDPGQGTYEQYF
NA	TRBJ2-5	TRBD1	TRBV7-9	TGTGCCAGCAGCTGGACAGGGGGCGTCAAGTACTTC	CASSWTGGVKYF
many	TRBJ1-1	NA	TRBV15	TGTGCCACCAGCAGAGGAGGAATAGGGACTGAAGCTTTCTTT	CATSRGGIGTEAFF
few	TRBJ2-1	TRBD2	TRBV12-3/TRBV12-4	TGTGCCAGCAGTTTAGTAAGACTAGCGGAGTACAATGAGCAGTTCTTC	CASSLVRLAEYNEQFF
few	TRBJ2-3	TRBD2	TRBV9	TGTGCCAGCAGCGTAGATCGGACTAGCGGGAGCACAGATACGCAGTATTTT	CASSVDRTSGSTDTQYF
NA	TRBJ2-3	NA	TRBV2	TGTGCCAGCAGGGGGACGGCTATTGTGGGAGTTGCAGATACGCAGTATTTT	CASRGTAIVGVADTQYF
many	TRBJ2-5	TRBD1	TRBV6-1	TGTGCCAGCAGTTGGGGGACAGACCAAGAGACCCAGTACTTC	CASSWGTDQETQYF
many	TRBJ2-1	TRBD2	TRBV27	TGTGCCAGCATCTCCGGGACTAGCGGTTACAATGAGCAGTTCTTC	CASISGTSGYNEQFF
few	TRBJ2-2	NA	TRBV6-9	TGTGCCAGCAGTTTGAAGGCCGGGGAGCTGTTTTTT	CASSLKAGELFF
many	TRBJ2-5	NA	TRBV12-3/TRBV12-4	TGTGCCAGCAGCTCCAGAGAGACCCAGTACTTC	CASSSRETQYF
NA	TRBJ2-1	TRBD2	TRBV5-1	TGCGCCAGCAGCTTGGAACTAGCGGGAACCAACAATGAGCAGTTCTTC	CASSLELAGTNNEQFF
few	TRBJ2-2	TRBD2	TRBV29-1	TGCAGCGTTCGAGGACTAGCGGGCGCCGGGGAGCTGTTTTTT	CSVRGLAGAGELFF
few	TRBJ2-3	NA	TRBV19	TGTGCCAGTAGTATGCAACGCAGTGTCACAGATACGCAGTATTTT	CASSMQRSVTDTQYF
NA	TRBJ1-2	NA	TRBV15	TGTGCCACCAGCAGCCCGTACCGGACCTATGGCTACACCTTC	CATSSPYRTYGYTF
many	TRBJ2-7	NA	TRBV6-5	TGTGCCAGCAGTTACCTTGGGGCAGCCTACGAGCAGTACTTC	CASSYLGAAYEQYF
many	TRBJ2-5	NA	TRBV2	TGTGCCAGCAGTGAAGCGGGAGCGCCTCAAGAGACCCAGTACTTC	CASSEAGAPQETQYF
few	TRBJ1-1	NA	TRBV29-1	TGCAGCGTTGAAGGACTCAAGGGTATGAACACTGAAGCTTTCTTT	CSVEGLKGMNTEAFF
NA	TRBJ2-2	TRBD2	TRBV6-1	TGTGCCACTGCACTAGCGGGAGGGCCAACGGTCACCGGGGAGCTGTTTTTT	CATALAGGPTVTGELFF
NA	TRBJ2-2	TRBD1	TRBV27	TGTGCCAGCAGCCGCACAGGGGGCATGATCGGGGAGCTGTTTTTT	CASSRTGGMIGELFF
many	TRBJ2-7	NA	TRBV12-3/TRBV12-4	TGTGCCAGCAGTTTTGCGGGGGCTTCCTACGAGCAGTACTTC	CASSFAGASYEQYF
NA	TRBJ2-1	TRBD2	TRBV7-9	TGTGCCAGCAGCATCAGAGGAATTAGCGGGAGGAGGTTAGATGAGCAGTTCTTC	CASSIRGISGRRLDEQFF
few	TRBJ2-3	TRBD1	TRBV4-1	TGCGCCAGCAGCCAAGAACCCCAGGGGGTGACAGATACGCAGTATTTT	CASSQEPQGVTDTQYF
NA	TRBJ1-4	NA	TRBV27	TGTGCCAGCAGTTTATGGGGTGCGGCTAATGAAAAACTGTTTTTT	CASSLWGAANEKLFF
many	TRBJ1-2	NA	TRBV3-1	TGTGCCAGCAGCCCTCGCCCCACAGGGTTCGGCTACACCTTC	CASSPRPTGFGYTF
NA	TRBJ1-5	NA	TRBV2	TGTGCCACCAGGGCCAGGGGTGGCAATCAGCCCCAGCATTTT	CATRARGGNQPQHF